The clone carrying this TCR beta chain was counted many times. Its specificity is unknown. This specimen comes from a study of breast tumors, draining lymph nodes, adjacent tissues. TCRdb redid the calling of the multiplex PCR reads with MiXCR, one entry per CDR3 protein. The sample shows more than 250,000 distinct CDR3 sequences, roughly 31% of them seen only once. Axillary draining lymph nodes of breast cancer patients supplied the node samples. Notes on the study in general: Compared with basal-like, luminal-like tumors shared significantly more repertoire with nontumor tissue. Compared with lymph nodes, tumors were less diverse; compared with nontumor tissue, more.

The sequencing sample was made of axillary lymph node tissue. This TCR was sampled from a female donor with breast cancer. Some clones in this sample may be carry-over from other donors' samples.

The CDR3 DNA reads as TGTGCCAGCAGCCCGCCGGGACAGGGTGGAAACACCATATATTTT. The encoded protein is CASSPPGQGGNTIYF. The chain carries TRBV14 and TRBJ1-3, with 9 bases fitting TRBD1. CDR3 length: 15 residues. The V gene's germline CDR1 is SGHDN and CDR2 FVKESK. The J segment lost 3 bases and the V segment lost 4 bases, leaving 4 bases of the junction unmatched.